The rows below give T cell receptor beta chains drawn from one sample of a study of T-cell memory formation after mild COVID-19. TCRdb re-analysed the 5' RACE reads in MiXCR, keeping a single row per CDR3 protein. The profile shows around 320,000 distinct CDR3 sequences, 25% to 30% of them singletons. Sequenced input: PBMCs or a T cell subset sorted from them (not recorded which). Source of these receptors: an adult woman who had mild COVID-19 (a few samples of this study predate the infection). Cell type and time point are not known. CDR3s include the opening cysteine and the closing phenylalanine or tryptophan. A D gene is named only where the DNA matches it firmly. Expanded clones get a size class; other rows say once, few or many, or leave the size out.

few,TRBD1,TRBV5-5,TRBJ2-5,CASSKGTVPGETQYF
-,-,TRBV20-1,TRBJ2-5,CSARGPIMGSETKYF
-,TRBD2,TRBV7-8,TRBJ2-3,CASSSLEGRLAELSRDTQYF
-,TRBD2,TRBV11-2,TRBJ2-2,CASRLAGRRTGELFF
-,TRBD1,TRBV27,TRBJ2-5,CASSSHRDRGETQYF
few,-,TRBV12-3/TRBV12-4,TRBJ2-3,CASSLGQLSTDTQYF
few,TRBD1,TRBV5-1,TRBJ2-5,CASSGTGISMETQYF
-,TRBD1,TRBV5-4,TRBJ2-3,CASSTTGEDTQYF
many,-,TRBV5-1,TRBJ2-2,CASSLGFGVASTGELFF
-,-,TRBV7-2,TRBJ2-5,CASSPQGGGQETQYF
once,TRBD1,TRBV10-3,TRBJ2-7,CAIRKGQTYEQYF
-,TRBD2,TRBV12-3/TRBV12-4,TRBJ2-1,CASNPSGESYNEQFF
few,-,TRBV12-3/TRBV12-4,TRBJ1-5,CASTLAYQPQHF
many,-,TRBV10-3,TRBJ2-7,CAISESGQREQYF
-,-,TRBV27,TRBJ2-5,CASSPGTNGETQYF
few,-,TRBV12-3/TRBV12-4,TRBJ1-1,CASKRTTKGTEAFF
-,TRBD1,TRBV5-1,TRBJ1-2,CASSSGQGDGYTF
many,-,TRBV7-8,TRBJ1-1,CASSRGGVKQAFF
-,-,TRBV12-3/TRBV12-4,TRBJ2-7,CASSPSDYEQYF
-,-,TRBV6-1,TRBJ2-3,CASSPRLVTNTQYF
-,TRBD1,TRBV7-9,TRBJ2-2,CASRVGQGHTGELFF
-,-,TRBV28,TRBJ2-7,CASSSPRGSGEGHEQYF
-,TRBD1,TRBV9,TRBJ2-3,CASSVDGTGGTDTQYF
-,-,TRBV7-6,TRBJ1-4,CASSFAEEEKLFF
many,TRBD1,TRBV5-1,TRBJ1-2,CASSLGQGADGYTF
many,TRBD2,TRBV20-1,TRBJ2-7,CSAREGGDTYEQYF
-,-,TRBV7-3,TRBJ2-3,CASSFGVRTYGTDTQYF
-,-,TRBV5-1,TRBJ2-7,CASSFISSYEQYF
-,TRBD2,TRBV24-1,TRBJ2-1,CATSDWGDPTSGSYNEQFF
few,-,TRBV28,TRBJ1-2,CASAGGAGYGYTF
few,TRBD1,TRBV12-3/TRBV12-4,TRBJ2-6,CASSPGTGARSGANVLTF
few,-,TRBV7-3,TRBJ1-2,CASSLTTGPGHGYTF
once,-,TRBV7-2,TRBJ1-1,CASSLEAGAKTEAFF
-,TRBD2,TRBV5-4,TRBJ2-3,CASSSGLELDTQYF
-,TRBD2,TRBV7-9,TRBJ2-1,CASSEESSGGVNQFF
few,TRBD2,TRBV5-1,TRBJ2-3,CASSLIAGTQYF
-,TRBD2,TRBV7-9,TRBJ2-5,CASSPGLAMKETQYF
few,-,TRBV11-3,TRBJ2-1,CASSYPRGQTNEQFF
-,-,TRBV29-1,TRBJ2-7,CSAWDSGNEQYF
-,-,TRBV5-6,TRBJ1-1,CASSSLRGYTEAFF
-,-,TRBV5-1,TRBJ2-3,CASSLGAGAIDTQYF
few,TRBD1,TRBV3-1,TRBJ1-2,CASSQGRSARTGPYGYTF
few,-,TRBV5-1,TRBJ1-1,CASSWVANTEAFF
-,TRBD1,TRBV29-1,TRBJ1-2,CSATTTGGGGYTF
few,-,TRBV6-2/TRBV6-3,TRBJ1-2,CASSYAAGRRDGYTF
-,-,TRBV7-8,TRBJ2-2,CASSPLVTNTGELFF
-,TRBD1,TRBV3-1,TRBJ2-1,CASSFGTGMDEQFF
-,-,TRBV7-9,TRBJ1-4,CASSGPVNEKLFF
few,-,TRBV7-2,TRBJ1-1,CASSSRVVNTEAFF
-,TRBD1,TRBV24-1,TRBJ1-5,CATSDRDTGGNQPQHF